Each of the 31 T cell receptor beta chains below was sequenced from the same sample in a study of T-cell reconstitution after alpha-beta-depleted transplantation in children (dated by TCRdb to 2016 to 2017). Library preparation employed PCR. The sample was run on an Illumina HiSeq 2500. To normalize quantification of the TCRbeta repertoire, the TCR libraries were built with molecular barcoding that relied on unique molecular identifiers. The public reads were reprocessed in TCRdb via fastp at Q25 and MiXCR, keeping in-frame beta chains. Every entry covers one CDR3 protein and lists the most common genes and DNA from its rows. This sample is represented by roughly 400,000 distinct CDR3 sequences; around 46% of them were singletons. The ten largest clones capture approximately 30% of the sample. Reading the label with the study, this specimen's treatment or condition is: allogeneic hematopoietic cell transplantation with graft depleted of TCRalphabeta T cells and CD19 B cells.

The sample was PBMCs, taken before TCRalphabeta/CD19-depleted stem cell transplant. The receptor set was obtained from a girl aged 2 to 10 with aplastic anemia, due to receive a stem cell transplant.

This clonotype has only a few counts. The chain uses TRBV5-1 and TRBJ1-1, with a possible D match to TRBD1 (6 bases). This CDR3 is built from 16 residues. V lost 1 base and J 4 bases, leaving 17 bases between the germline ends. Germline V gene data show CDR1 as SGHRS and CDR2 as YFSETQ. The CDR3 coding sequence is TGCGCCAGCAGCTTGTATAACAGGGCCGTGGGCACTGAAGCTTTCTTT. Amino acids: CASSLYNRAVGTEAFF.

The chain links TRBV20-1 to TRBJ2-3; D is unclear. From germline, CDR1 is DFQATT and CDR2 SNEGSKA (reference sequence). Trimming pared 4 bases from V and 4 bases from J, leaving 15 bases between. The CDR3 runs 14 residues. For the CDR3, the DNA is TGCAGTGCTATCGACCCCGGAAAGGCAGATACGCAGTATTTT. Translating it yields CSAIDPGKADTQYF.

This clonotype was seen just once. This chain uses TRBV27 with TRBJ2-7; D unresolved. The germline V and J ends were trimmed by 7 bases and 5 bases, with 12 bases remaining between them. CDR1 and CDR2 (germline): MNHEY, SMNVEV (reference sequence). The CDR3 is made up of 12 amino acids. The CDR3 DNA is TGTGCCAGCATATGTCGTCCACACGAGCAGTACTTC. Residues: CASICRPHEQYF.

The chain carries TRBV4-1 and TRBJ2-4, with D unclear. The CDR3 has 14 residues. Germline V CDR1 and CDR2: MGHRA, YSYEKL. V lost 1 base, J lost 5 bases, and 9 bases lay in between. This chain's CDR3 is CASSQAFEENIQYF. CDR3 nucleotide sequence: TGCGCCAGCAGCCAAGCCTTCGAAGAAAACATTCAGTACTTC.

This clonotype appeared many times. The chain carries TRBV7-9 and TRBJ2-7; 7 bases are a match to TRBD1. With 6 bases clipped from V and 6 bases from J, the junction kept 11 bases outside the gene matches. The CDR3 totals 14 residues. CDR1 and CDR2 from the germline V gene are SEHNR and FQNEAQ (reference sequence). The CDR3 DNA follows: TGTGCCAGCAGTCCCCAATCCAACAGGGGCGAGCAGTACTTC. It yields the protein CASSPQSNRGEQYF.

The chain has TRBV7-8 and TRBJ2-7; possible D gene TRBD1, 7 bases. This CDR3 is built from 16 residues. Looked up from germline, CDR1 is SGHVS and CDR2 is FQNEAQ. The V end lost 1 base, the J end lost 3 bases, and 16 bases lay between the germline ends. CDR3 DNA sequence: TGTGCCAGCAGCTTAGGAGGCGGGACAGTAGGCTACGAGCAGTACTTC. Translated, it gives CASSLGGGTVGYEQYF.

The sample holds a few counts of this clonotype. The chain is built from TRBV29-1 and TRBJ1-1, with 11 bases identical to TRBD1. The CDR3 covers 11 residues. V shed 7 bases and J 11 bases; nucleotides not matched to a gene: 6. Germline loops: CDR1 SQVTM, CDR2 ANQGSEA. This chain's CDR3 is CSGTGGAGAFF. Written as DNA, the CDR3 is TGCAGCGGGACAGGGGGCGCAGGGGCTTTCTTT.

Ten or more counts support this clonotype. This sequence joins TRBV20-1 and TRBJ1-3; D is unclear. Germline CDR1 DFQATT, CDR2 SNEGSKA (reference sequence). Trimming removed 1 base from V and 0 bases from J, with 19 bases in between. This CDR3 comprises 18 residues. The CDR3 sequence is CSARVSGFVSSSGNTIYF. The CDR3 nucleotides read TGCAGTGCTAGAGTCTCGGGCTTCGTCTCTAGCTCTGGAAACACCATATATTTT.

The J gene is TRBJ1-2, the V gene TRBV29-1; the D gene is possibly TRBD1 (5 bases). CDR3 length: 15 residues. The V and J ends lost 3 bases and 1 base respectively, with 15 bases between them. Per germline, CDR1 SQVTM and CDR2 ANQGSEA. The CDR3 sequence is CSVDWGSGFNYGYTF. DNA for the CDR3: TGCAGCGTTGATTGGGGCTCGGGATTTAACTATGGCTACACCTTC.

The chain couples TRBV20-1 to TRBJ2-7, with D possibly matching TRBD2 (7 bases). CDR1 and CDR2 (germline): DFQATT, SNEGSKA (reference sequence). Deletions cut 2 bases from V and 2 bases from J, with 13 bases between. The CDR3 is 14 amino acids. The CDR3 loop is CSARPKGGPYEQYF. The DNA of the CDR3 is TGCAGTGCTAGACCCAAGGGGGGGCCCTACGAGCAGTACTTC.

This clonotype occurred a few times. The chain employs TRBV19 and TRBJ2-1, with TRBD2 matching over 8 bases. V trimming: 4 bases; J trimming: 9 bases; junction bases outside the gene matches: 14. Looked up from germline, CDR1 is LNHDA and CDR2 is SQIVND (reference sequence). The length of the CDR3 is 16 residues. Written as DNA, the CDR3 is TGTGCCAGTAGTAAAGCCCAAAGAACTAGCGGCGGTGAGCAGTTCTTC. This encodes CASSKAQRTSGGEQFF.

The gene calls are TRBV7-2 and TRBJ1-1, with D maybe TRBD1 (5 bases). Trimming removed 4 bases at V and 5 bases at J, with 17 bases between. The CDR3 contains 15 residues. CDR1 and CDR2 from the germline V gene are SGHTA and FQGNSA. The CDR3 bases are TGTGCCAGCAGCTGGAGGGGACCTCCCACGACTGAAGCTTTCTTT. Amino acid sequence: CASSWRGPPTTEAFF. The complete variable domain, with remaining parts taken from reference TRBV7-2 and TRBJ1-1, reads GAGVSQSPSNKVTEKGKDVELRCDPISGHTALYWYRQSLGQGLEFLIYFQGNSAPDKSGLPSDRFSAERTGGSVSTLTIQRTQQEDSAVYLCASSWRGPPTTEAFFGQGTRLTVV.

A note on this clonotype: The junction departs from the called germline gene at one end, perhaps through a read error. The V and J genes are TRBV7-9 and TRBJ2-2; either TRBD1 or TRBD2 may supply D (5 bases each). Per the germline V gene, CDR1 is SEHNR and CDR2 is FQNEAQ (reference sequence). The CDR3 is 15 amino acids. CDR3 residues: CASSLVDPRVGELSF. The CDR3 bases are TGTGCCAGCAGCTTAGTGGACCCCAGGGTAGGGGAGCTGTCTTTT.

This clonotype was observed many times. The chain carries TRBV29-1 and TRBJ2-2; D possibly corresponds to TRBD2 (6 bases). V gave up 7 bases and J gave up 4 bases, with 19 bases separating them. This CDR3 comprises 15 residues. Per germline, CDR1 SQVTM and CDR2 ANQGSEA. The CDR3 sequence is CSAQRGGDPTGELFF. In nucleotides, the CDR3 is TGCAGCGCCCAAAGAGGAGGGGACCCCACCGGGGAGCTGTTTTTT.

The sample holds a few counts of this clonotype. CDR3 coding DNA: TGTGCCAGCAGCTTAGCGGGCGGCCCCGCGGGGAACACTGAAGCTTTCTTT. Translated: CASSLAGGPAGNTEAFF. The chain has TRBV7-9 and TRBJ1-1, with D hard to call. The CDR3 contains 17 residues. V was clipped by 0 bases and J by 1 base, with 15 bases between them. Germline CDR1 is SEHNR and CDR2 is FQNEAQ (reference sequence).

The sample holds many counts of this clonotype. The chain is built from TRBV12-3 or TRBV12-4 and TRBJ2-2; the match to TRBD2 covers 12 bases. Trimming cost V 6 bases and J 4 bases; bases outside gene matches: 6. The CDR3 consists of 16 residues. The CDR3 loop is CASSLLAGGSTGELFF. The DNA for the CDR3 is TGTGCCAGCAGCCTACTAGCGGGAGGCTCCACCGGGGAGCTGTTTTTT.

The chain is built from TRBV15 and TRBJ2-2, with D possibly TRBD2 on 5 matching bases. The CDR3 covers 16 residues. Germline CDR1 and CDR2: LNHNV and YYDKDF (reference sequence). Trimming removed 0 bases at V and 6 bases at J, with 14 bases between. The CDR3 loop reads CATSRDPLLESGELFF. DNA for the CDR3: TGTGCCACCAGCAGAGATCCCCTACTAGAATCCGGGGAGCTGTTTTTT. Drawing the rest from reference TRBV15 and TRBJ2-2, the complete variable domain is DAMVIQNPRYQVTQFGKPVTLSCSQTLNHNVMYWYQQKSSQAPKLLFHYYDKDFNNEADTPDNFQSRRPNTSFCFLDIRSPGLGDTAMYLCATSRDPLLESGELFFGEGSRLTVL.

This chain links TRBV5-1 with TRBJ2-3; TRBD1 aligns across 7 bases. The V gene's germline CDR1 is SGHRS and CDR2 YFSETQ. V dropped 1 base and J dropped 4; count of bases not matched to a gene: 12. The CDR3 extends over 17 amino acids. CDR3 amino acids: CASSLLTSGQGADTQYF. CDR3 nucleotide sequence: TGCGCCAGCAGCTTGCTTACGTCAGGGCAGGGGGCAGATACGCAGTATTTT.

The J gene is TRBJ1-5, the V gene TRBV20-1; no clear D. Germline V gene sequence: CDR1 DFQATT, CDR2 SNEGSKA (reference sequence). The V end was cut by 6 bases, the J end by 2 bases, with 23 bases between. This CDR3 contains 17 residues. This CDR3 reads CSAGSSGIFSGNQPQHF. CDR3 nucleotides: TGCAGTGCCGGCTCGTCTGGGATCTTTTCGGGCAATCAGCCCCAGCATTTT.

This clonotype was seen ten or more times. The rearrangement links TRBV12-3 or TRBV12-4 to TRBJ2-7; perhaps D is TRBD1 or TRBD2 (5 bases each). Deletions cut 6 bases from V and 5 bases from J, with 17 bases between. CDR3 size: 14 residues. Here the CDR3 DNA reads TGTGCCAGCAGCCTCATGTGGGGGTACCACGAGCAGTACTTC. It is translated as CASSLMWGYHEQYF.

This clonotype was counted only a few times. V is TRBV20-1 and J is TRBJ2-3; D is perhaps TRBD1 (6 bases). The CDR3 extends over 11 amino acids. Germline CDR1 DFQATT, CDR2 SNEGSKA (reference sequence). This chain's CDR3 is CSWTVTDTQYF. CDR3 nucleotide sequence: TGCAGCTGGACAGTAACAGATACGCAGTATTTT.

This rearrangement joins TRBV20-1 to TRBJ1-2; TRBD1 matches 9 bases. With 6 bases clipped from V and 3 bases from J, the junction kept 11 bases outside the gene matches. The germline V gene encodes CDR1 DFQATT and CDR2 SNEGSKA (reference sequence). This CDR3 spans 15 amino acids. The DNA for the CDR3 is TGCAGTGCCCCCACCGGGACAGGGAGGGACTATGGCTACACCTTC. Protein product: CSAPTGTGRDYGYTF.

V usage is TRBV20-1 and J usage is TRBJ2-3, with 7 nucleotides matching TRBD2. Germline CDR1 is DFQATT and CDR2 is SNEGSKA (reference sequence). CDR3 length: 12 amino acids. After removal of 7 bases from V and 7 bases from J, the junction contained 8 bases not matched to a gene. CDR3 residues: CSGRDYSYTQYF. DNA for the CDR3: TGCAGTGGCCGGGACTATTCATATACGCAGTATTTT.

The J gene is TRBJ1-1, the V gene TRBV15, with D perhaps matching TRBD1 (5 bases). CDR3 size: 14 residues. Deletions cut 6 bases from V and 6 bases from J, with 17 bases between. The germline V gene has CDR1 LNHNV and CDR2 YYDKDF (reference sequence). CDR3 region: CATRIGAGSSEAFF. The DNA of the CDR3 is TGTGCCACCAGAATCGGGGCAGGGAGCTCTGAAGCTTTCTTT.

At least ten counts were recorded for this clonotype. The chain couples TRBV12-3 or TRBV12-4 to TRBJ2-1; D possibly corresponds to TRBD2 (5 bases). Trimming cost V 5 bases and J 5 bases, with 13 bases left between them. The CDR3 covers 14 residues. This chain's CDR3 is CASSPERIDNEQFF. The CDR3 nucleotides are TGTGCCAGCAGTCCCGAGCGGATCGACAATGAGCAGTTCTTC.

This clonotype was seen only a few times. The chain combines TRBV15 with TRBJ2-3; 8 bases align to TRBD2. CDR3 length: 17 amino acids. Germline V gene lookup returns CDR1 LNHNV and CDR2 YYDKDF (reference sequence). After removal of 5 bases from V and 3 bases from J, the junction contained 13 bases not matched to a gene. The DNA of the CDR3 is TGTGCCACCAGCCGCGGGGGGCAGGGGCTTTTGACAGATACGCAGTATTTT. Its protein product is CATSRGGQGLLTDTQYF.

This chain connects TRBV6-5 to TRBJ1-1; 11 bases align to TRBD1. Unmatched junction bases numbered 6, after V lost 4 bases and J lost 5 bases. CDR1 is MNHEY, CDR2 SVGAGI, per germline. The CDR3 is made up of 15 amino acids. The chain's CDR3 is CASSSVGQGATEAFF. The CDR3 bases are TGTGCCAGCAGTTCAGTAGGACAGGGGGCTACTGAAGCTTTCTTT.

This clonotype was picked up a small number of times. This rearrangement joins TRBV11-1 to TRBJ2-6; D unclear. V was trimmed by 5 bases and J by 1 base, leaving 18 bases between them. The CDR3 length is 18 residues. Per the germline V gene, CDR1 is SGHAT and CDR2 is FQDESV (reference sequence). CDR3 sequence: CASSRISVFVSGANVLTF. CDR3 bases: TGTGCCAGCAGCCGGATATCTGTGTTTGTATCTGGGGCCAACGTCCTGACTTTC.

This rearrangement joins TRBV20-1 to TRBJ2-6; the D gene is possibly TRBD1 (6 bases). The CDR3 sequence is 15 residues long. The germline CDR1 and CDR2 sequences are DFQATT and SNEGSKA (reference sequence). Trimming stripped 6 bases from V and 0 bases from J, with 12 bases between. The CDR3: CSAIQGNSGANVLTF. The CDR3 DNA is TGCAGTGCAATACAGGGAAACTCTGGGGCCAACGTCCTGACTTTC.

This clonotype occurred many times. The chain has TRBV20-1 and TRBJ1-2, with D unclear. Germline V gene sequence: CDR1 DFQATT, CDR2 SNEGSKA (reference sequence). The CDR3 is 13 amino acids. The V end lost 3 bases, the J end lost 2 bases, and 10 bases lay between the germline ends. Written as DNA, the CDR3 is TGCAGTGCTAGCGCCAGGAACAACTATGGCTACACCTTC. Translating gives CSASARNNYGYTF.

The chain joins TRBV10-3 to TRBJ1-5, with 10 bases lining up with TRBD1. CDR1 is ENHRY and CDR2 is SYGVKD in the germline V gene. The CDR3 is made up of 16 amino acids. V lost 4 bases and J lost 5; bases outside the gene matches: 8. The CDR3 DNA reads TGTGCCATCAGTGGAACCCGGGACAGGGGCGATCAGCCCCAGCATTTT. Its protein product is CAISGTRDRGDQPQHF.